The 24 T cell receptor beta chains presented below share a single source sample, sequenced in a study of T cell clonotyping in hematopoietic cell transplantation. Assay used: immunoSEQ multiplex PCR; TCRdb lists only in-frame clones, some missing. Here the sample spans tens of thousands of clones, approximately 88% being singletons. The specimen sequenced was peripheral blood mononuclear cells. These receptors all stem from a woman aged 40 to 50 in good health. Some clones in this sample may be carry-over from other donors' samples.

This clone was seen only a few times. The CDR3: CASWGSGGYTF. The CDR3 region has the DNA TGTGCCAGTTGGGGCAGCGGAGGCTACACCTTC. The gene calls are TRBV19 and TRBJ1-2; the D gene is possibly TRBD1 (5 bases). In germline, CDR1 is LNHDA, CDR2 SQIVND (reference sequence). This CDR3 is built from 11 residues. Trimming took off 8 bases at V and 8 bases at J, with 12 bases between the two ends.

This rearrangement joins TRBV5-1 to TRBJ2-1; 10 positions match TRBD2. J gave up 6 bases and V 6 bases, and 3 bases lay outside the gene matches. The length of the CDR3 is 13 residues. Looked up from germline, CDR1 is SGHRS and CDR2 is YFSETQ. CDR3: CASTLAGVNEQFF. The CDR3 nucleotides are TGCGCCAGCACCCTAGCGGGAGTCAATGAGCAGTTCTTC. The full variable domain, with the rest looked up from reference TRBV5-1 and TRBJ2-1, is KAGVTQTPRYLIKTRGQQVTLSCSPISGHRSVSWYQQTPGQGLQFLFEYFSETQRNKGNFPGRFSGRQFSNSRSEMNVSTLELGDSALYLCASTLAGVNEQFFGPGTRLTVL.

This chain links TRBV28 with TRBJ2-7, with 10 bases fitting TRBD1. Germline assignment: CDR1 MDHEN and CDR2 SYDVKM. The CDR3 spans 21 residues. Germline trimming cut 3 bases from V and 3 bases from J; bases unmatched to any gene: 23. The CDR3 sequence is CASSFAPSGLTGGVDSYEQYF. CDR3 in DNA: TGTGCCAGCAGTTTTGCTCCCTCGGGCCTGACAGGGGGCGTAGATAGCTACGAGCAGTACTTC. Drawing the rest from reference TRBV28 and TRBJ2-7, the complete variable domain is DVKVTQSSRYLVKRTGEKVFLECVQDMDHENMFWYRQDPGLGLRLIYFSYDVKMKEKGDIPEGYSVSREKKERFSLILESASTNQTSMYLCASSFAPSGLTGGVDSYEQYFGPGTRLTVT.

The chain carries TRBV28 and TRBJ2-3; TRBD2 aligns across 7 bases. V gave up 8 bases and J gave up 6 bases; unmatched junction bases: 5. In germline, CDR1 is MDHEN, CDR2 SYDVKM. The CDR3 totals 12 residues. CDR3: CASSSGTDTQYF. Written as DNA, the CDR3 is TGTGCCAGCTCTAGCGGTACGGATACGCAGTATTTT.

The V call is TRBV5-6, the J call TRBJ2-6; D may be TRBD1 (6 bases). Germline loops: CDR1 SGHDT, CDR2 YYEEEE. The CDR3 totals 17 residues. Trimming shortened V by 4 bases and J by 4 bases, and 18 bases separated the two germline ends. CDR3 loop: CASSPGTLADGANVLTF. The CDR3 nucleotides are TGTGCCAGCAGCCCAGGGACATTGGCGGACGGGGCCAACGTCCTGACTTTC.

The table lists this clone with a count of one. The rearrangement joins TRBV5-6 to TRBJ1-2; perhaps TRBD1 as D (5 bases). The V end lost 4 bases, the J end lost 5 bases, and 15 bases lay between the germline ends. CDR1 SGHDT and CDR2 YYEEEE come from the germline V gene. There are 14 residues in the CDR3. Here the CDR3 reads CASSVGTVLYGYTF. The DNA for the CDR3 is TGTGCCAGCAGCGTGGGGACGGTCTTATATGGCTACACCTTC.

The chain recombines TRBV14 with TRBJ2-2, with 7 positions matching TRBD2. Trimming cost V 5 bases and J 3 bases; bases outside gene matches: 3. The CDR3 runs to 14 residues. Germline CDR1 SGHDN, CDR2 FVKESK. The CDR3 region is CASSGRAYTGELFF. The CDR3 DNA is TGTGCCAGCAGCGGGAGGGCCTACACCGGGGAGCTGTTTTTT.

The J gene is TRBJ2-7, the V gene TRBV5-6, with 7 bases matching TRBD2. Germline V CDR1 and CDR2: SGHDT, YYEEEE. This CDR3 is 14 amino acids long. J lost 0 bases, V lost 7 bases, and 7 bases had no gene match. The CDR3 loop is CASRTSVDSYEQYF. As DNA, the CDR3 is TGTGCCAGCCGAACTAGCGTTGACTCCTACGAGCAGTACTTC.

This clone was seen a handful of times. This chain uses TRBV30 with TRBJ2-3, with D possibly being TRBD2 (5 bases). Germline V gene sequence: CDR1 GTSNPN, CDR2 SVGIG (reference sequence). The CDR3 extends over 14 amino acids. The V end was cut by 1 base, the J end by 1 base, with 9 bases between. In DNA form, the CDR3 reads TGTGCCTGGAGTGGAGGGATTGGCACAGATACGCAGTATTTT. This codes for CAWSGGIGTDTQYF.

This chain links TRBV10-3 with TRBJ2-7; possible D gene TRBD2, 5 bases. Looked up from germline, CDR1 is ENHRY and CDR2 is SYGVKD. CDR3 size: 16 residues. Trimming removed 2 bases at V and 0 bases at J, with 14 bases between. The CDR3 sequence: CAISETRTGSSYEQYF. The DNA of the CDR3 is TGTGCCATCAGTGAGACGAGGACGGGAAGCTCCTACGAGCAGTACTTC.

J is TRBJ2-4 and V is TRBV5-1; 7 nucleotides agree with TRBD2. The length of the CDR3 is 15 residues. J lost 8 bases, V lost 4 bases, and 12 bases had no gene match. Germline lookup yields CDR1 SGHRS and CDR2 YFSETQ. The CDR3 loop is CASSLTSGGGDIQYF. CDR3 DNA: TGCGCCAGCAGCCTCACGTCGGGGGGAGGGGACATTCAGTACTTC.

This chain connects TRBV6-5 to TRBJ2-1, with a weak D call TRBD2 (6 bases). The CDR3 covers 13 residues. The V end lost 0 bases, the J end lost 13 bases, and 13 bases lay between the germline ends. Per the germline V gene, CDR1 is MNHEY and CDR2 is SVGAGI. The CDR3, as DNA: TGTGCCAGCAGTTACTCGCCCGCGGGGCCCCAGTTCTTC. Its translation is CASSYSPAGPQFF.

V and J are TRBV6-5 and TRBJ1-2; D is perhaps TRBD1 (6 bases). V lost 7 bases and J 8 bases, leaving 17 bases between the germline ends. Germline assignment: CDR1 MNHEY and CDR2 SVGAGI. The CDR3 has 13 amino acids. The CDR3 is CASTLPGAGGYTF. DNA for the CDR3: TGTGCCAGCACCTTACCGGGGGCGGGCGGCTACACCTTC.

The V call is TRBV19, the J call TRBJ1-2; D is unresolved. Trimming pared 1 base from V and 2 bases from J, leaving 8 bases between. Looked up from germline, CDR1 is LNHDA and CDR2 is SQIVND (reference sequence). The CDR3 is 14 residues long. The CDR3: CASSIVRQNYGYTF. The CDR3 coding sequence is TGTGCCAGTAGTATAGTCCGACAAAACTATGGCTACACCTTC.

The chain couples TRBV19 to TRBJ1-1, with D unclear. CDR1 and CDR2 from the germline V gene are LNHDA and SQIVND (reference sequence). The CDR3 has 13 residues. Trimming took 8 bases from V and 0 from J, leaving 10 bases between them. Written as DNA, the CDR3 is TGTGCCAGTGGAGAACAGATGAACACTGAAGCTTTCTTT. It specifies CASGEQMNTEAFF.

V gene TRBV7-3 combines with J gene TRBJ2-3; 12 positions agree with TRBD2. With 4 bases clipped from V and 6 bases from J, the junction kept 11 bases outside the gene matches. Germline-derived CDR1 and CDR2 are SGHTA and FQGTGA. This CDR3 has 17 residues. As DNA, the CDR3 is TGTGCCAGCAGCTCCGCCCCCCTAGCGGGAGGGCCTGATACGCAGTATTTT. Encoded protein: CASSSAPLAGGPDTQYF. Variable domain in full (rest from reference TRBV7-3 and TRBJ2-3): GAGVSQTPSNKVTEKGKYVELRCDPISGHTALYWYRQSLGQGPEFLIYFQGTGAADDSGLPNDRFFAVRPEGSVSTLKIQRTERGDSAVYLCASSSAPLAGGPDTQYFGPGTRLTVL.

The J gene is TRBJ2-2, the V gene TRBV6-1, with 8 bases fitting TRBD1. The germline V gene encodes CDR1 MNHNS and CDR2 SASEGT. The junction had 4 bases not matched to a gene; V was cut back by 2 bases and J by 5 bases. This CDR3 comprises 15 residues. The CDR3 loop is CASSENQGATGELFF. The CDR3 region has the DNA TGTGCCAGCAGTGAAAACCAGGGGGCGACCGGGGAGCTGTTTTTT.

The table lists this clone with a few counts. The V and J genes are TRBV9 and TRBJ1-1, with D perhaps matching TRBD1 (5 bases). The germline CDR1 and CDR2 sequences are SGDLS and YYNGEE. Trimming cost V 1 base and J 7 bases, with 17 bases left between them. CDR3 length equals 15 residues. CDR3 region: CASSVIRNRKGEAFF. DNA for the CDR3: TGTGCCAGCAGCGTAATTCGCAACAGGAAAGGTGAAGCTTTCTTT. Together with reference TRBV9 and TRBJ1-1, the CDR3 gives the full variable domain: DSGVTQTPKHLITATGQRVTLRCSPRSGDLSVYWYQQSLDQGLQFLIQYYNGEERAKGNILERFSAQQFPDLHSELNLSSLELGDSALYFCASSVIRNRKGEAFFGQGTRLTVV.

J is TRBJ1-3 and V is TRBV9; D not resolved. This CDR3 is 16 amino acids long. The germline CDR1 and CDR2 sequences are SGDLS and YYNGEE. V lost 0 bases and J 0 bases, leaving 10 bases between the germline ends. This CDR3 is CASSVALVNSGNTIYF. In DNA, the CDR3 is TGTGCCAGCAGCGTAGCTTTAGTCAACTCTGGAAACACCATATATTTT.

The chain couples TRBV5-4 to TRBJ2-3, with D perhaps given as TRBD1 or TRBD2 (5 bases each). V was clipped by 4 bases and J by 0 bases, with 9 bases between them. The CDR3 is 14 amino acids. The germline V gene encodes CDR1 SGHNT and CDR2 YYREEE (reference sequence). CDR3 in DNA: TGTGCCAGCAGCCGGGACCTAAGCACAGATACGCAGTATTTT. It encodes CASSRDLSTDTQYF.

This clone was counted between two and nine times. CDR3 DNA sequence: TGCAGCGTTGGTAGGTCAGGGAATGGCTACACCTTC. Translated: CSVGRSGNGYTF. The genes are TRBV29-1 and TRBJ1-2; the D gene is possibly TRBD1 (5 bases). Germline assignment: CDR1 SQVTM and CDR2 ANQGSEA. The CDR3 loop spans 12 amino acids. V was shortened by 4 bases and J by 6 bases, with 12 bases between the two germline ends.

The chain combines TRBV7-9 with TRBJ1-2; 7 bases are shared with TRBD1. This CDR3 is built from 13 residues. The trim removed 1 base at V and 6 bases at J, leaving 2 bases unmatched. Germline values: CDR1 SEHNR, CDR2 FQNEAQ (reference sequence). The CDR3 protein is CASSLEDRNGYTF. The CDR3 DNA reads as TGTGCCAGCAGCTTAGAGGACAGGAATGGCTACACCTTC. The full variable domain, with the rest looked up from reference TRBV7-9 and TRBJ1-2, is DTGVSQNPRHKITKRGQNVTFRCDPISEHNRLYWYRQTLGQGPEFLTYFQNEAQLEKSRLLSDRFSAERPKGSFSTLEIQRTEQGDSAMYLCASSLEDRNGYTFGSGTRLTVV.

The table lists this clone with a count of one. The chain links TRBV4-2 to TRBJ2-7, with D perhaps matching TRBD2 (5 bases). The V end lost 0 bases, the J end lost 0 bases, and 9 bases lay between the germline ends. Germline V gene lookup returns CDR1 LGHNA and CDR2 YNFKEQ. This CDR3 is built from 15 residues. The CDR3 sequence is CASSQDRGSSYEQYF. The CDR3 coding sequence is TGTGCCAGCAGCCAAGATCGAGGGAGCTCCTACGAGCAGTACTTC.

This rearrangement joins TRBV5-1 to TRBJ2-2, with D unresolved. The V end was cut by 0 bases, the J end by 6 bases, with 9 bases between. CDR1 is SGHRS, CDR2 YFSETQ, per germline. This CDR3 comprises 14 residues. The CDR3 DNA reads as TGCGCCAGCAGCTTGGCCATGGGTGCCGGGGAGCTGTTTTTT. Protein sequence: CASSLAMGAGELFF.